This T cell receptor (beta chain) was identified during a study of blood T cell repertoires in COVID-19. Study information: Samples of COVID-19 (acute and convalescent) were obtained from the United States, Italy and Spain. PBMCs, B-cell-depleted T cells, or T cells were the source of the cDNA or gDNA that made up the material.

Per the authors' pipeline: Using reference gene primer amplification, nucleated cell counts were estimated. The assay was immunoSEQ multiplex PCR, and TCRdb's table has in-frame clones only and misses some. Clone size and V and J calls were adopted from that table, with D and trimming inferred from the DNA. The sample has under 130,000 clones; roughly 84% are singletons. Deletions cut 11 bases from V and 4 bases from J, with 23 bases between. Germline loops: CDR1 MNHEY, CDR2 SVGAGI. The CDR3 runs to 15 residues. The receptor was derived from a human donor in a cohort sampled during active COVID-19. The chain combines TRBV6-5 with TRBJ1-2; possibly TRBD1 for D (6 bases). The sample taken for sequencing was peripheral blood. For the CDR3, the DNA is TGTGCCTGCCGGGTGGGGTTTGAGGGGGTCTATGGCTACACCTTC. Translation gives CACRVGFEGVYGYTF.